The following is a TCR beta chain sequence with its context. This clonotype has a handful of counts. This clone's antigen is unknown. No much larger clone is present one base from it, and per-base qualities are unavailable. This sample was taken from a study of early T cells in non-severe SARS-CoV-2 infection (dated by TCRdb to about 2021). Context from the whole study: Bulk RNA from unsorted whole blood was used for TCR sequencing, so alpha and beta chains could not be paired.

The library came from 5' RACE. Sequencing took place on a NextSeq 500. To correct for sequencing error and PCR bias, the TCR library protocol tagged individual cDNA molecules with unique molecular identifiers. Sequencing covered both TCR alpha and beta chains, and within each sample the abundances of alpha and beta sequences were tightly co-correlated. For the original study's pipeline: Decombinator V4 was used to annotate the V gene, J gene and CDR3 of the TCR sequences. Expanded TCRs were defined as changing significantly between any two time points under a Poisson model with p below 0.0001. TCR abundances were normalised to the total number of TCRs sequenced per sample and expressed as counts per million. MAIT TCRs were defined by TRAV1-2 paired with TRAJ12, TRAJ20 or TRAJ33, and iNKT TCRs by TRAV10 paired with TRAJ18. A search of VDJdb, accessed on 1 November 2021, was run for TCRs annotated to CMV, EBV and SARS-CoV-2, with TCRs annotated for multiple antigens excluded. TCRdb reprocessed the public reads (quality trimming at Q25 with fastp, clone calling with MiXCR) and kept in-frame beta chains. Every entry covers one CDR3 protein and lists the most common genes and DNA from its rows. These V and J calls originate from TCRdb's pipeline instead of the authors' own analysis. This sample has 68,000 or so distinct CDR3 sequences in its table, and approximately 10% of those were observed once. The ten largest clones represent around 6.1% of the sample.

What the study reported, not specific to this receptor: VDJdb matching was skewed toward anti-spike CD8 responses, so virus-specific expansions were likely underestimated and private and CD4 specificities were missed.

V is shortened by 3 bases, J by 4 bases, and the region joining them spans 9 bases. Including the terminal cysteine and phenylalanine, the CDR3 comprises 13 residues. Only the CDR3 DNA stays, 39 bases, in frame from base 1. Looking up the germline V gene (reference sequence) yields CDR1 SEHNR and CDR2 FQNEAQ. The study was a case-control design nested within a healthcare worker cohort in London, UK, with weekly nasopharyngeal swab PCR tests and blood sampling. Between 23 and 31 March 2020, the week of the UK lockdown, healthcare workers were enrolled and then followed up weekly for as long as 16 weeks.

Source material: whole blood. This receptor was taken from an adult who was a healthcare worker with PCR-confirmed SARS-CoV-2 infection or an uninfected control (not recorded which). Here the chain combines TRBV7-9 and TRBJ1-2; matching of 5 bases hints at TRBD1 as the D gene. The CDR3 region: CASSFTGPYGYTF. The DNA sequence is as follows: TGTGCCAGCAGCTTTACAGGACCCTATGGCTACACCTTC.